Listed below are T cell receptor beta chains from one sample, sequenced in a study of molecular identifiers for immune sequencing clone quantification. Each CDR3 protein is one row after TCRdb ran MiXCR on the PCR reads. The data show a few hundred thousand distinct CDR3 sequences, 24% seen once. What was sequenced was naive CD8+ T cells from blood, with Jurkat cell RNA spiked in. These receptors were collected from a human donor in good health. Some libraries in this study had Jurkat cell RNA spiked in. Each CDR3 is given with its conserved first and last residue. A D gene is named only where the DNA matches it firmly. The size entry is marked missing in some rows and otherwise reads once, few, many or a size class.

d_call,clone_size,j_call,v_call,cdr3_nt,cdr3_aa
-,few,TRBJ2-1,TRBV20-1,TGCAGTGCTAGAGGAGTCTTTAGCTCCTACAATGAGCAGTTCTTC,CSARGVFSSYNEQFF
-,-,TRBJ1-4,TRBV5-8,TGTGCCAGCAATCGGGAAGCAACTAATGAAAAACTGTTTTTT,CASNREATNEKLFF
TRBD1,-,TRBJ1-5,TRBV13,TGTGCCAGCAGCTTCACTCCGCGGGAGGATGGGACAGATACGCAGCATTTT,CASSFTPREDGTDTQHF
-,-,TRBJ2-2,TRBV6-2/TRBV6-3,TGTGCCAGCACCATAGGCCCCGGGGAGCTGTTTTTT,CASTIGPGELFF
-,-,TRBJ1-1,TRBV6-2/TRBV6-3,TGTGCCAGCAGACGCACGGGGAACACTGTAGCTTTCTTT,CASRRTGNTVAFF
-,many,TRBJ2-5,TRBV11-2,TGTGCCAGCAATGGGTACGGGGCAGAGACCCAGTACTTC,CASNGYGAETQYF
TRBD2,few,TRBJ2-3,TRBV7-6,TGTGCCAGCAGCGCATCTAGCGGGAGGGCTACAGATACGCAGTATTTT,CASSASSGRATDTQYF
-,-,TRBJ2-7,TRBV18,TGTGCCAGCTCCACAACAGGGAGGGACGCCTACGAGCAGTACTTC,CASSTTGRDAYEQYF
TRBD2,-,TRBJ2-3,TRBV20-1,TGCAGTGCTAGAGCTACTAGCGGGAGTACCAGCACAGATACGCAGTATTTT,CSARATSGSTSTDTQYF
-,few,TRBJ2-3,TRBV6-2/TRBV6-3,TGTGCCAGCAGTTACTCTGACAGCGACCCGACAGATACGCAGTATTTT,CASSYSDSDPTDTQYF
TRBD1,-,TRBJ2-2,TRBV7-9,TGTGCCAGCAGCCCGACCGACAGGGGATCCGGGGAGCTGTTTTTT,CASSPTDRGSGELFF
-,-,TRBJ2-5,TRBV11-2,TGTGCCAGCAGCCACCATTCCGGGACATACCAAGAGACCCAGTACTTC,CASSHHSGTYQETQYF
TRBD1,once,TRBJ2-7,TRBV19,TGTGCCAGTAGTCCTTGGACAGGGGCCCACGAGCAGAACTTC,CASSPWTGAHEQNF
TRBD1,-,TRBJ2-3,TRBV28,TGTGCCAGCAGTTTCTCTTGGACAGGGGACACAGATACGCAGTATTTT,CASSFSWTGDTDTQYF
TRBD1,many,TRBJ2-7,TRBV13,TGTGCCAGCAGCTCACCGGGGACAGGGAACTCCGAGCAGTACTTC,CASSSPGTGNSEQYF
TRBD1,many,TRBJ1-4,TRBV6-5,TGTGCCAGCAGTTACTCTAGGACAGGGGAACTGTTTTTT,CASSYSRTGELFF
-,-,TRBJ2-1,TRBV6-4,TGTGCCAGCAGTGACTCGGGGCCCCGGCGGTTCTTC,CASSDSGPRRFF
-,few,TRBJ2-7,TRBV6-1,TGTGCCAGCAATCTACCAGACAGTCGGGCGAATTACGAGCAGTACTTC,CASNLPDSRANYEQYF
-,many,TRBJ1-1,TRBV12-3/TRBV12-4,TGTGCCAGCAGTTTAGTTCTCCCGAACACTGAAGCTTTCTTT,CASSLVLPNTEAFF
TRBD1,few,TRBJ2-7,TRBV15,TGTGCCACCAGCAGAGGGACAGGGCAAGGCTACGAGCAGTACTTC,CATSRGTGQGYEQYF
TRBD1,-,TRBJ2-7,TRBV7-9,TGTGCCAGCAGCCCGAAGACTCCGGGACAGCTCTACGAGCAGTACTTC,CASSPKTPGQLYEQYF
-,-,TRBJ1-4,TRBV7-9,TGTGCCAGCAGCTCCTCCCTCGGGGGTGAAAAACTGTTTTTT,CASSSSLGGEKLFF
-,once,TRBJ2-1,TRBV27,TGTGCCAGCAGTTCGGCGTTAAGCGATATTTGGTTCTTC,CASSSALSDIWFF
-,-,TRBJ1-2,TRBV4-1,TGCGCCAGCGGCCAAAGAGGCGGTTATGGCTACACCTTC,CASGQRGGYGYTF
TRBD1,many,TRBJ2-7,TRBV4-3,TGCGCCAGCAGCCAAGAAGGAGGGACAGGGAAATACGAGCAGTACTTC,CASSQEGGTGKYEQYF
TRBD1,once,TRBJ2-7,TRBV4-2,TGTGCCAGCAGCCCCGACAGGGACACGCGCTACGAGCAGTACTTC,CASSPDRDTRYEQYF
TRBD1,many,TRBJ2-7,TRBV20-1,TGCAGTGCCTCCGGGACAGTCCGTCTCGAGCAGTACTTC,CSASGTVRLEQYF
TRBD1,many,TRBJ1-1,TRBV20-1,TGCAGTGCTAGAGATCCCGGACAGGGTGTCACTGAAGCTTTCTTT,CSARDPGQGVTEAFF
-,many,TRBJ1-6,TRBV28,TGTGCCAGCAGTTTGGCAGCATTCTATAATTCACCCCTCCACTTT,CASSLAAFYNSPLHF
-,-,TRBJ2-3,TRBV27,TGTGCCAGCAGTTTACTATTTCGCGGCGTTCCCACAGATACGCAGTATTTT,CASSLLFRGVPTDTQYF
-,few,TRBJ2-7,TRBV19,TGTGCCAGTAGTATAGATCAGGGTTCCTACGAGCAGTACTTC,CASSIDQGSYEQYF
-,few,TRBJ2-3,TRBV7-9,TGTGCCAGCAGCCATCCCCTTTTGCCTGATACGCAGTATTTT,CASSHPLLPDTQYF
TRBD2,few,TRBJ2-5,TRBV5-6,TGTGCCAGCAGCTCCTGGGCTAGCGGGGTCCAAGAGACCCAGTACTTC,CASSSWASGVQETQYF
TRBD2,-,TRBJ2-5,TRBV6-5,TGTGCCAGCAGTTACGGGGGGGTTAGTCAAGAGACCCAGTACTTC,CASSYGGVSQETQYF
TRBD1,once,TRBJ2-2,TRBV29-1,TGCGGCGTACCGGGACAGGGGACACTGAACACCGGGGAGCTGTTTTTT,CGVPGQGTLNTGELFF
-,few,TRBJ1-2,TRBV19,TGTGCCAGTAGTCCCTCCACCATCGCGGGGTATGGCTACACCTTC,CASSPSTIAGYGYTF
-,few,TRBJ2-1,TRBV12-3/TRBV12-4,TGTGCCAGCAGTCCCGACGGGGTGAGGGGCAATGAGCAGTTCTTC,CASSPDGVRGNEQFF
-,many,TRBJ1-1,TRBV6-5,TGTGCCAGCAGTTTAGGGCTCACAGACACTGAAGCTTTCTTT,CASSLGLTDTEAFF
-,many,TRBJ2-5,TRBV12-3/TRBV12-4,TGTGCCAGCAGCCCGACGGACAGACAAGAGACCCAGTACTTC,CASSPTDRQETQYF
TRBD2,-,TRBJ2-7,TRBV27,TGTGCCAGCATTTGGAGGGCGGGAGAAGTCTACGAGCAGTACTTC,CASIWRAGEVYEQYF
-,-,TRBJ2-1,TRBV7-9,TGTGCCAGCAGCTCCGCGGGGAAGGGGGCCTATGAGCAGTTCTTC,CASSSAGKGAYEQFF
TRBD2,-,TRBJ2-7,TRBV20-1,TGCAGTGCTAGAGGTCCTAGCGGGTCAGCCTACGAGCAGTACTTC,CSARGPSGSAYEQYF
TRBD2,many,TRBJ2-7,TRBV4-1,TGCGCCAGCAGCCAAGTACTTGTTAGCGGGGATTACGAGCAGTACTTC,CASSQVLVSGDYEQYF
-,few,TRBJ1-5,TRBV15,TGTGCCACCAGCAGAGTGGGGGAGGGAAGCAATCAGCCCCAGCATTTT,CATSRVGEGSNQPQHF
-,few,TRBJ2-3,TRBV4-3,TGCGCCAGCAGCCAAGATTTACCAGGATCCATCGCAGATACGCAGTATTTT,CASSQDLPGSIADTQYF
-,few,TRBJ2-7,TRBV7-3,TGTGCCAGCAGCCGAGGGACATACAGAGACTACGAGCAGTACTTC,CASSRGTYRDYEQYF